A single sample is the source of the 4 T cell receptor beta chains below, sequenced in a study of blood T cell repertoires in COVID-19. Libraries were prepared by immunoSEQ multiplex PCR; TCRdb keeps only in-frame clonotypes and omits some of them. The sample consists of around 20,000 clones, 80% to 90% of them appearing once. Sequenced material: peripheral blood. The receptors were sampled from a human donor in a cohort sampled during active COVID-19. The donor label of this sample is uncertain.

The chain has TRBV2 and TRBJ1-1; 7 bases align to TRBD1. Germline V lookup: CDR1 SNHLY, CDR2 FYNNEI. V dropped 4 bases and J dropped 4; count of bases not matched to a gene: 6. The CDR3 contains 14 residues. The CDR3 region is CASSVGGSGTEAFF. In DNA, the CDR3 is TGTGCCAGCAGTGTAGGGGGCTCGGGCACTGAAGCTTTCTTT.

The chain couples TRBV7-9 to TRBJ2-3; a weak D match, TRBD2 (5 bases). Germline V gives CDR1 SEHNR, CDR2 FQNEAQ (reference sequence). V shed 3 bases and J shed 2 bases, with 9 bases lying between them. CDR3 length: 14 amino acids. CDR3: CASSFNDYTDTQYF. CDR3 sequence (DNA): TGTGCCAGCAGCTTTAACGACTACACAGATACGCAGTATTTT.

CDR3 in DNA: TGCGCCAGCAGCTCTTCGGGACAGGGGGCCTTAGCTTTCTTT. It translates to CASSSSGQGALAFF. This chain links TRBV5-1 with TRBJ1-1; 12 bases match TRBD1. The V segment lost 3 bases and the J segment 10 bases; nucleotides outside the gene matches: 7. This CDR3 spans 14 amino acids. Germline V gene sequence: CDR1 SGHRS, CDR2 YFSETQ.

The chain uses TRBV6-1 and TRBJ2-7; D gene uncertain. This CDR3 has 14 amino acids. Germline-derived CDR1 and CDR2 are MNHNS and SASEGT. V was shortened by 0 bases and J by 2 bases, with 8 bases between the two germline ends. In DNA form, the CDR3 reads TGTGCCAGCAGTGAAGCGCTTCGAGCCTACGAGCAGTACTTC. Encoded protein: CASSEALRAYEQYF.